The T cell receptor beta chain described here comes from a study of blood T cell repertoires in COVID-19. Overall study: Sites across the United States, Italy and Spain contributed samples from acute and convalescent COVID-19. Nucleic acid was either cDNA or gDNA, and it came from T cells, B-cell-depleted T cells, or PBMCs.

This CDR3 is built from 14 residues. Germline loops: CDR1 SGHRS, CDR2 YFSETQ. The V segment lost 4 bases and the J segment 7 bases; nucleotides outside the gene matches: 7. Study processing details: Estimation of nucleated cell counts was performed using reference gene primer amplification. Assay: immunoSEQ multiplex PCR; the TCRdb copy retains only in-frame clones and omits some. V, J and clone size derive from that table, while D and trimming were established from the DNA sequence. The table lists fewer than 250,000 clones, roughly four fifths of them singletons. The sequence derives from a woman in her 40s with acute or convalescent COVID-19. Sequences were obtained from peripheral blood. This sequence joins TRBV5-1 and TRBJ1-2; TRBD1 matches 10 bases. This chain's CDR3 is CASSQVTGGSGYTF. The DNA of the CDR3 is TGCGCCAGCAGCCAAGTGACAGGGGGCAGTGGCTACACCTTC.